This T cell receptor beta chain originates from a study of beta chain features in type 1 diabetes. Findings of the study overall: Within each of all four CD4+ subsets, Type 1 diabetes patients had TCRB CDR3s that were moderately but significantly shorter.

Note on this clone: Its antigen is as yet unknown.

V was pared by 4 bases and J by 5 bases, with 14 bases between. Germline V gene sequence: CDR1 LGHNA, CDR2 YSLEER. This CDR3 is built from 14 residues. Since all of the isolated RNA was reverse transcribed, expressed TCRB transcripts were what got sequenced. TCRdb keeps only in-frame clones here, not all; method: immunoSEQ multiplex PCR. The sample has roughly 260,000 clones, roughly 21% seen once; the top ten hold around 0.03%. The specimen was naive CD4+ T cells from blood. This TCR came from a woman aged 40 to 50 with type 1 diabetes. The rearrangement links TRBV4-3 to TRBJ1-1; maybe TRBD1 (5 bases). The CDR3 DNA is TGCGCCAGCAGCCGGAGTGAGGGGAGGACTGAAGCTTTCTTT. It encodes CASSRSEGRTEAFF.